This T cell receptor (beta chain) was captured in a study of technical replicates of blood from a few donors. Here immunoSEQ multiplex PCR was the method, and the copy in TCRdb shows in-frame clones only, minus some. The sample lists 60,000 or so clones, almost 97% occurring once. Sample: T cells isolated from PBMCs. The clonotype originates from a human donor in good health.

The CDR3 sequence is CASSLAGQGHEKLFF. The CDR3 nucleotides read TGTGCCAGCAGCTTGGCAGGACAGGGTCACGAAAAACTGTTTTTT. The V gene is TRBV5-4, the J gene TRBJ1-4; 8 bases map to TRBD1. Germline-derived CDR1 and CDR2 are SGHNT and YYREEE (reference sequence). The CDR3 has 15 residues. The junction had 6 bases not matched to a gene; V was cut back by 0 bases and J by 8 bases.